Sequencing of this TCR beta chain was carried out in a study of cytomegalovirus exposure and HLA in healthy donors. Study-wide points: The CMV antigen specificity of a few CMV-associated chains was confirmed through in vitro analysis.

Germline trimming cut 4 bases from V and 2 bases from J; bases unmatched to any gene: 7. CDR1 is KGHSY and CDR2 is FQNENV in the germline V gene. The CDR3 length is 16 residues. Researchers ran the PCR with 60 Vbeta and 13 Jbeta primers. The table came from immunoSEQ multiplex PCR; TCRdb's copy has only in-frame clones and leaves some out. The data contain 200,000 to 250,000 clones, approximately 79% of them singletons. This clone was detected once. The antigen is undetermined. The sequenced material came from PBMCs. The chain uses TRBV16 and TRBJ2-1; 8 bases match TRBD1. The clonotype originates from a man aged 18 to 29 in good health and CMV-seronegative. DNA for the CDR3: TGTGCCAGCAGCCCCCGGACAGGGAAAACCTACAATGAGCAGTTCTTC. This encodes CASSPRTGKTYNEQFF.